This TCR beta chain was recovered during a study of siplizumab effects on memory and regulatory T cells (dated by TCRdb to between 2019 and 2020). For the wider study: The study looked at the effect of siplizumab, an anti-CD2 antibody, on alloreactive T-cell subsets in allogeneic mixed lymphocyte reactions made from human PBMCs.

Sorted unstimulated T cells, along with proliferating T cells recovered from mixed lymphocyte reactions, underwent TCRbeta CDR3 sequencing. Fresh whole blood from nine to ten HLA-typed healthy donors was used as the source from which PBMCs were isolated. Note on this clone: What this receptor recognizes is not known. Per-base quality was not reported, and no clone a single base away is much larger than it.

Library preparation employed the immunoSEQ multiplex PCR assay. Some 100,000 TCR templates per sample were assayed by the deep sequencing platform. Genomic DNA extracted from sorted T cells was the material used for TCRbeta CDR3 sequencing. The study's processing was this. The R programming language was used for the clonal analysis of the TCRbeta CDR3 data. Comparing unstimulated samples against CFSE-low samples taken after the reaction was how alloreactive CD4+ and CD8+ clones were defined. Regulatory or non-regulatory origin was assigned to alloreactive CD4+ clones by matching of sequences to sorted unstimulated Treg and non-Treg repertoires. The immuneACCESS repertoire file appears here via TCRdb, limited to in-frame rearrangements. These files lack a portion of the clones; in checked studies, under half of the deficit traces to unresolved V genes, and the cause of the others is not known. V and J calls and clone size are copied from that table; D and trimming were computed from the DNA. The sample table contains 100,000 or so clones; only one count was recorded for roughly 91% of them. The ten biggest clones cover approximately 0.32% of the sample.

Points the paper makes about the study in general: Greater diversity appeared to be present in unstimulated naive T cells than in memory T cells, and a substantial contribution to the alloresponse seemed to be made by naive cells. Sequences below about 10^-5 frequency were poorly captured, so only a minor fraction of alloreactive clones could be mapped to unstimulated subsets. Of the alloreactive CD4+ clones that could be mapped, the Treg-derived share averaged about 63% with siplizumab compared with 25% to 30% in control reactions. No functional confirmation was obtained for the suppressive function of proliferating Tregs from siplizumab cultures. The cumulative frequency of alloreactive sequences that could be traced back to unstimulated CD4+ memory T cells was significantly reduced by siplizumab. About 75-97% of proliferating CD4+ or CD8+ clones could not be given a naive or memory phenotype.

The CDR3 measures 16 amino acids from cysteine to phenylalanine. Only CDR3 DNA is held: 48 bases, read in frame from base 1. Sequencing used CD4+ T cells sorted from blood. Here the chain combines TRBV1 and TRBJ2-7; the D call TRBD1 from the table was never checked on the DNA. TRBV1 is assigned pseudogene status. The source is a human donor in good health. The sequenced DNA: TGCACCAGCAGCCAAGGGGCGGACAGGAGCTCCTACGAGCAGTACTTC. Translated, this gives CTSSQGADRSSYEQYF.